The present T cell receptor beta chain was sequenced within a study of OX40 agonist ivuxolimab in advanced cancers. At the level of the study: At approximately 83% male, the cohort had a mean age of 60 years, ranging from roughly 20 to 80. Findings and limits, study-wide: Clonal expansion by week 6 occurred in CD4+ and CD8+ blood T cells (at 0.1 to 3.0 mg/kg).

With 2 bases removed from V and 12 bases from J, the gap between germline ends came to 16 bases. The CDR3 has 13 amino acids. The germline V gene has CDR1 SGHAT and CDR2 FQNNGV. Enrollment shut out patients with autoimmune disease history or systemic immunosuppression. Blood sampling was done at baseline, cycle 4 day 1, and cycle 7 day 1. Profiled with immunoSEQ multiplex PCR; TCRdb holds only in-frame clones, not every one. The sample carries about 110,000 clones, approximately 89% recorded once. The table lists this clone with a few counts. The antigen is undetermined. The J gene is TRBJ1-2, the V gene TRBV11-2; TRBD1 is a possible D gene (5 bases). The sequence came from an adult with an advanced solid tumor such as melanoma, head and neck, liver or kidney cancer. The sample here was CD4+ or CD8+ T cells sorted from blood, taken in a trial of the OX40 agonist ivuxolimab. CDR3 amino acids: CASSLIGTGHHTF. The CDR3 DNA reads as TGTGCCAGCAGCTTAATTGGGACCGGTCATCACACCTTC. The whole variable domain, filled in from reference TRBV11-2 and TRBJ1-2, reads EAGVAQSPRYKIIEKRQSVAFWCNPISGHATLYWYQQILGQGPKLLIQFQNNGVVDDSQLPKDRFSAERLKGVDSTLKIQPAKLEDSAVYLCASSLIGTGHHTFGSGTRLTVV.